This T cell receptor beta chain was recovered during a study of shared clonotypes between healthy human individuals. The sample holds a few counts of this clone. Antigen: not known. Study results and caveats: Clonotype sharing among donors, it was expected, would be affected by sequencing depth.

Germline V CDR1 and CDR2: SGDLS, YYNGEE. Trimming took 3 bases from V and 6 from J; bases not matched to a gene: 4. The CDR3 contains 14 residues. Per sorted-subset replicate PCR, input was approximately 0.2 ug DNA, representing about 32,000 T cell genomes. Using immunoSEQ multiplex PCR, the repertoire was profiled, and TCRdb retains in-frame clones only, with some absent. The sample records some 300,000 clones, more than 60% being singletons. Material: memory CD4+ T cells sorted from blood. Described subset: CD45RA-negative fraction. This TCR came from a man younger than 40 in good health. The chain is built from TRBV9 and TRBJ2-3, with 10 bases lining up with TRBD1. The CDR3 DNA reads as TGTGCCAGCAGCGGACAGGGGGCAGGGGATACGCAGTATTTT. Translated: CASSGQGAGDTQYF.